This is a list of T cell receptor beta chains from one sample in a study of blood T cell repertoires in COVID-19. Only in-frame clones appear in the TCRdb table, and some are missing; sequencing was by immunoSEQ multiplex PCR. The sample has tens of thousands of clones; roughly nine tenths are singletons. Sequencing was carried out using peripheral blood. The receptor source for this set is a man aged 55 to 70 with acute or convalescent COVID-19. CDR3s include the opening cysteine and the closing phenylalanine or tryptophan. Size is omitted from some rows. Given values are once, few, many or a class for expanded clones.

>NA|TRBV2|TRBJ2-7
CASSWTGNEQYF
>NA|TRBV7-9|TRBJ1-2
CASSLGSYGYTF
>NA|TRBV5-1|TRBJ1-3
CASRAASSGNTIYF
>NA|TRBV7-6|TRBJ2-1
CASSPSDRDYNEQFF
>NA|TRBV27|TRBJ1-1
CASSSLPGGGAPSFF
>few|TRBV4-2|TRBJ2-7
CASSQEGWTSGEHSYEQYF
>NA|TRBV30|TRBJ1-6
CAWTKGGRGSPLHF
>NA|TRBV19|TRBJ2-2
CASSRAPTGTGELFF
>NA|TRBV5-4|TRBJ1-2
CASSAGTGAYGYTF
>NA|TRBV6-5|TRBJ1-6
CASSLSSVSNSPLHF
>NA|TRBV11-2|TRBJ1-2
CASSLRAENYGYTF
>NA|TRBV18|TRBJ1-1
CASSLTVDSNTEAFF
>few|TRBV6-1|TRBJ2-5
CASSEARWVAAQETQYF
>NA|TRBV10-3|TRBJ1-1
CAISGGTGLNTEAFF
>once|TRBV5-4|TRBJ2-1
CASSLTGGGIYNEQFF
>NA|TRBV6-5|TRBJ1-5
CASSSRDSNQPQHF
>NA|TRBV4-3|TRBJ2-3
CASSQAGLDTDTQYF
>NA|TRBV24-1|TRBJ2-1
CATSNNQNEQFF
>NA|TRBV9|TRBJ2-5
CASSVDPAGGQETQYF
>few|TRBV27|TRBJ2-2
CASLPGLPLNTGELFF
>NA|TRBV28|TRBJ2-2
CASSLSAGWGTGELFF
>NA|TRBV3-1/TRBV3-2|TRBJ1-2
CASSQDDGNYGYTF
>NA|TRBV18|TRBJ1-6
CASSSDRSSYNSPLHF
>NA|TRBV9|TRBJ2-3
CASSVGVGTTDTQYF
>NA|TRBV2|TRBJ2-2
CASSETGPDTGELFF